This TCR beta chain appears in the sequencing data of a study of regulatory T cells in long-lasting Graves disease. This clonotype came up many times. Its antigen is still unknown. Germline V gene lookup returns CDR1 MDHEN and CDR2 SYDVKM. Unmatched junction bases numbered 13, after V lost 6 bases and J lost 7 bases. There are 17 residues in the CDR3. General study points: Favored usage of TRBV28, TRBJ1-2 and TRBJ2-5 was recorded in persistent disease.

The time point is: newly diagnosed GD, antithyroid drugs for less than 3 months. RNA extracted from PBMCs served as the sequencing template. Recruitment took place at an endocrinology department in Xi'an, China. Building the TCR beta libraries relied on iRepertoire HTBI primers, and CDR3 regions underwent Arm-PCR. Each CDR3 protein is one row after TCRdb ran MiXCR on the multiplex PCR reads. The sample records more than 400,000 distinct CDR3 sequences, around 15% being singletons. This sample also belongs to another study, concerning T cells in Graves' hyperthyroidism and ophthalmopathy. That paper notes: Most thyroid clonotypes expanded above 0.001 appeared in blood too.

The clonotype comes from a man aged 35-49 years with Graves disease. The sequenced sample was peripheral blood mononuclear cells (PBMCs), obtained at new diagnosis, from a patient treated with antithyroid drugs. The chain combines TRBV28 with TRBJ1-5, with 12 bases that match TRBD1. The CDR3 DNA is TGTGCCAGCAGCCGTCACGGGACAGGGGGCGCTGGGCAGCCCCAGCATTTT. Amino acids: CASSRHGTGGAGQPQHF.